Presented here are 15 T cell receptor beta chains from one specimen sequenced in a study of cytomegalovirus exposure and HLA in healthy donors. The primer mix had 60 Vbeta and 13 Jbeta primers. TCRdb keeps only in-frame clones here, not all; method: immunoSEQ multiplex PCR. The sample carries 100,000 to 140,000 clones, around 73% recorded once. Sequences were obtained from PBMCs. These receptors all stem from a man aged 25-40 years in good health and CMV-seronegative.

This rearrangement joins TRBV6-4 to TRBJ2-3; D remains unclear. The germline V and J ends were trimmed by 0 bases and 2 bases, with 6 bases remaining between them. The CDR3 contains 14 residues. Germline V gene data show CDR1 as MRHNA and CDR2 as SNTAGT. The CDR3 nucleotides read TGTGCCAGCAGTGACTCGCGCGACACAGATACGCAGTATTTT. Translated, it gives CASSDSRDTDTQYF.

This chain links TRBV5-1 with TRBJ2-3; possible D gene TRBD1, 6 bases. Trimming left V 0 bases short and J 1 base short, with 15 bases between. Germline CDR1 reads SGHRS; CDR2 reads YFSETQ. The length of the CDR3 is 17 residues. CDR3: CASSLGAQGRGTDTQYF. CDR3 nucleotides: TGCGCCAGCAGCTTGGGGGCCCAGGGGCGCGGCACAGATACGCAGTATTTT.

This chain uses TRBV7-3 with TRBJ2-2; possible D gene TRBD1, 5 bases. CDR3 length: 15 residues. V lost 5 bases and J lost 7, with 17 bases in between. Germline V CDR1 and CDR2: SGHTA, FQGTGA. CDR3: CASSPQGDVNGELFF. The CDR3 nucleotides read TGTGCCAGCAGCCCCCAAGGGGATGTTAACGGGGAGCTGTTTTTT.

As DNA, the CDR3 is TGTGCCAGCAGCTTGGGGTCCGGGAGGGGGAACACAGATACGCAGTATTTT. Amino acids: CASSLGSGRGNTDTQYF. The rearrangement joins TRBV11-2 to TRBJ2-3, with 8 bases matching TRBD2. The CDR3 runs to 17 residues. Trimming cost V 3 bases and J 2 bases; bases outside gene matches: 10. Germline lookup yields CDR1 SGHAT and CDR2 FQNNGV.

The chain combines TRBV9 with TRBJ1-3; a weak D match, TRBD1 (5 bases). Germline V gene lookup returns CDR1 SGDLS and CDR2 YYNGEE. CDR3 length: 16 residues. V was shortened by 0 bases and J by 0 bases, with 10 bases between the two germline ends. CDR3 sequence: CASSVDGDYSGNTIYF. The CDR3 region has the DNA TGTGCCAGCAGCGTAGACGGGGACTACTCTGGAAACACCATATATTTT.

The V and J genes are TRBV30 and TRBJ1-2; D not resolved. V lost 0 bases, J lost 4 bases, and 6 bases lay in between. Germline V CDR1 and CDR2: GTSNPN, SVGIG (reference sequence). This CDR3 comprises 12 residues. As DNA, the CDR3 is TGTGCCTGGAGTGTAACAGTCTATGGCTACACCTTC. Translated: CAWSVTVYGYTF. Variable domain in full (rest from reference TRBV30 and TRBJ1-2): SQTIHQWPATLVQPVGSPLSLECTVEGTSNPNLYWYRQAAGRGLQLLFYSVGIGQISSEVPQNLSASRPQDRQFILSSKKLLLSDSGFYLCAWSVTVYGYTFGSGTRLTVV.

Here the CDR3 reads CASSPGGSYEQYF. The CDR3 bases are TGTGCCAGTAGTCCGGGCGGGTCCTACGAGCAGTACTTC. The chain has TRBV19 and TRBJ2-7; D is perhaps TRBD2 (5 bases). V lost 5 bases to trimming and J lost 1 base, with 9 bases between them. The CDR3 extends over 13 amino acids. Germline V gene lookup returns CDR1 LNHDA and CDR2 SQIVND (reference sequence). The complete variable domain, with remaining parts taken from reference TRBV19 and TRBJ2-7, reads DGGITQSPKYLFRKEGQNVTLSCEQNLNHDAMYWYRQDPGQGLRLIYYSQIVNDFQKGDIAEGYSVSREKKESFPLTVTSAQKNPTAFYLCASSPGGSYEQYFGPGTRLTVT.

The chain recombines TRBV19 with TRBJ2-1; TRBD2 matches 7 bases. J lost 2 bases, V lost 4 bases, and 2 bases had no gene match. The V gene's germline CDR1 is LNHDA and CDR2 SQIVND (reference sequence). The CDR3 spans 14 residues. CDR3 sequence reads: CASSTGGTYNEQFF. For the CDR3, the DNA is TGTGCCAGTAGTACGGGGGGAACCTACAATGAGCAGTTCTTC.

This chain links TRBV6-1 with TRBJ2-3, with 9 nucleotides matching TRBD1. V shed 8 bases and J 0 bases; nucleotides not matched to a gene: 6. The CDR3 length is 15 residues. Germline CDR1 is MNHNS and CDR2 is SASEGT. CDR3 in amino acids: CASGTGPSSTDTQYF. DNA for the CDR3: TGTGCCAGCGGGACAGGGCCTTCTAGCACAGATACGCAGTATTTT.

V usage is TRBV27 and J usage is TRBJ2-5; a possible D gene is TRBD1 (5 bases). Trimming removed 5 bases at V and 5 bases at J, with 15 bases between. The germline V gene encodes CDR1 MNHEY and CDR2 SMNVEV (reference sequence). This CDR3 spans 14 amino acids. The CDR3 here is CASSAKGVRETQYF. The CDR3 DNA sequence: TGTGCCAGCAGTGCCAAAGGGGTTAGGGAGACCCAGTACTTC.

The rearrangement links TRBV5-4 to TRBJ2-3; D call uncertain. Germline CDR1 reads SGHNT; CDR2 reads YYREEE (reference sequence). Trimming left V 3 bases short and J 5 bases short, with 7 bases between. This CDR3 has 12 amino acids. The CDR3 nucleotides read TGTGCCAGCAGCTCACCGGTAGATACGCAGTATTTT. This encodes CASSSPVDTQYF. Variable domain in full (rest from reference TRBV5-4 and TRBJ2-3): ETGVTQSPTHLIKTRGQQVTLRCSSQSGHNTVSWYQQALGQGPQFIFQYYREEENGRGNFPPRFSGLQFPNYSSELNVNALELDDSALYLCASSSPVDTQYFGPGTRLTVL.

The chain joins TRBV5-1 to TRBJ1-1; tentative D call: TRBD1 (5 bases). This CDR3 region has 17 residues. CDR1 and CDR2 (germline): SGHRS, YFSETQ. Trimming left V 0 bases short and J 7 bases short, with 22 bases between. The CDR3 DNA is TGCGCCAGCAGCTTGGCCACGGGCGGAGGGGCTTGGCGTGAAGCTTTCTTT. Translated, it gives CASSLATGGGAWREAFF.

The genes are TRBV6-1 and TRBJ2-5; weak D call: TRBD1 (6 bases). Germline V CDR1 and CDR2: MNHNS, SASEGT. V gave up 6 bases and J gave up 2 bases, with 10 bases separating them. This CDR3 comprises 13 residues. CDR3 protein: CASRGQPQETQYF. DNA for the CDR3: TGTGCCAGCAGAGGACAGCCTCAAGAGACCCAGTACTTC.

The chain links TRBV6-1 to TRBJ1-5; D possibly corresponds to TRBD1 (6 bases). Germline V gives CDR1 MNHNS, CDR2 SASEGT. Trimming took 1 base from V and 3 from J, leaving 10 bases between them. The CDR3 spans 15 residues. CDR3 sequence reads: CASSEGLGANQPQHF. CDR3 DNA sequence: TGTGCCAGCAGTGAAGGGTTGGGGGCCAATCAGCCCCAGCATTTT.

The chain joins TRBV30 to TRBJ2-1, with TRBD2 matching over 10 bases. The trim removed 4 bases at V and 7 bases at J, leaving 13 bases unmatched. The CDR3 is made up of 16 amino acids. Germline-derived CDR1 and CDR2 are GTSNPN and SVGIG (reference sequence). In DNA, the CDR3 is TGTGCCTGGACCGGAGCGGGGGGGCGTTTGTATAATGAGCAGTTCTTC. Translating gives CAWTGAGGRLYNEQFF.